These 20 T cell receptor beta chains originate from one sample sequenced in a study of shared clonotypes between healthy human individuals (TCRdb year 2020). CD8 naive samples were obtained by positive selection for CCR7 among CD45RO-negative cells, yielding a CD45RA+CCR7+ population from which TemRA cells were excluded. The protocol used for the library was the immunoSEQ multiplex PCR assay. As stored in TCRdb, this immuneACCESS dataset retains in-frame rearrangements with V and J assigned. A fraction of the clones does not appear; measured against another copy, unresolved V genes explain less than half of the discrepancy, and the remainder lacks a known reason. Counted in this sample were under 1 million clones; 80% to 95% of them appeared once. The ten largest clonotypes hold nearly 25% of the sample. Sequenced material: naive CD8+ T cells sorted from blood. This specimen's cell subset or site label, per the study, means: CD45RA+CCR7+. The receptors come from a man aged 25 to 40 in good health.

This chain uses TRBV7-8 with TRBJ1-5; D not resolved. There are 13 residues in the CDR3. Per the germline V gene, CDR1 is SGHVS and CDR2 is FQNEAQ. V was shortened by 5 bases and J by 4 bases, with 9 bases between the two germline ends. The CDR3 nucleotides read TGTGCCAGCAGCCCCACGAATAATCAGCCCCAGCATTTT. Amino acid sequence: CASSPTNNQPQHF.

The chain recombines TRBV19 with TRBJ2-7; 9 bases match TRBD1. With V trimmed by 5 bases and J by 5 bases, 13 bases remained unmatched. Looked up from germline, CDR1 is LNHDA and CDR2 is SQIVND (reference sequence). The CDR3 length is 16 residues. Written as DNA, the CDR3 is TGTGCCAGTAGTTCCTCCTTCCGGGACAGGGCCCACGAGCAGTACTTC. Translating it yields CASSSSFRDRAHEQYF.

This rearrangement joins TRBV30 to TRBJ2-7; tentative D call: TRBD1 (5 bases). Germline lookup yields CDR1 GTSNPN and CDR2 SVGIG (reference sequence). The CDR3 has 11 residues. V lost 3 bases and J lost 5, with 8 bases in between. The CDR3 protein is CAWRFRDEQYF. Written as DNA, the CDR3 is TGTGCCTGGAGATTCAGGGACGAGCAGTACTTC.

V and J are TRBV7-2 and TRBJ2-3; TRBD2 matches 7 bases. CDR3 length: 16 amino acids. Germline V CDR1 and CDR2: SGHTA, FQGNSA. The V and J ends lost 5 bases and 1 base, in that order; junction bases with no gene match: 9. The CDR3 sequence: CASSPLAGVRTDTQYF. CDR3 in DNA: TGTGCCAGCAGCCCTTTGGCGGGAGTTCGCACAGATACGCAGTATTTT.

This rearrangement joins TRBV27 to TRBJ2-3; D gene ambiguous. The CDR3 runs to 13 residues. Germline V lookup: CDR1 MNHEY, CDR2 SMNVEV (reference sequence). Trimming removed 4 bases at V and 2 bases at J, with 7 bases between. The CDR3 spells CASSSRVTDTQYF. CDR3 nucleotide sequence: TGTGCCAGCAGTTCTAGGGTCACAGATACGCAGTATTTT.

V gene TRBV2 combines with J gene TRBJ2-1; 8 bases map to TRBD2. The CDR3 length is 16 residues. The ends lost 6 bases at V and 6 bases at J; junction bases unmatched: 13. Germline V gene sequence: CDR1 SNHLY, CDR2 FYNNEI. This CDR3 is CASSPEGLAPPNEQFF. The DNA for the CDR3 is TGTGCCAGCAGCCCCGAAGGACTAGCTCCCCCCAATGAGCAGTTCTTC.

The chain joins TRBV28 to TRBJ1-5; D remains unclear. The CDR3 covers 13 residues. Germline V gene sequence: CDR1 MDHEN, CDR2 SYDVKM. Trimming cost V 5 bases and J 4 bases, with 9 bases left between them. The CDR3 region has the DNA TGTGCCAGCAGTCCCAGTTTAAATCAGCCCCAGCATTTT. This gives the protein CASSPSLNQPQHF.

The chain combines TRBV4-1 with TRBJ2-7; 11 nucleotides agree with TRBD2. Germline V lookup: CDR1 MGHRA, CDR2 YSYEKL. Trimming at V came to 3 bases and at J to 2 bases, leaving 12 bases not matched to a gene. CDR3 length equals 18 residues. The CDR3 DNA is TGCGCCAGCAGCCAGATTTTAGCGGGAGGGCCTGAGGCCTACGAGCAGTACTTC. Translating gives CASSQILAGGPEAYEQYF.

This sequence joins TRBV7-3 and TRBJ2-1; D remains ambiguous. This CDR3 spans 13 amino acids. V lost 0 bases, J lost 7 bases, and 7 bases lay in between. Germline V CDR1 and CDR2: SGHTA, FQGTGA. The CDR3 spells CASSLTGRNEQFF. As DNA, the CDR3 is TGTGCCAGCAGCTTAACGGGCCGGAATGAGCAGTTCTTC.

The genes are TRBV5-4 and TRBJ1-2; 7 positions match TRBD1. Looked up from germline, CDR1 is SGHNT and CDR2 is YYREEE (reference sequence). The CDR3 is made up of 14 amino acids. V was pared by 4 bases and J by 7 bases, with 10 bases of the junction left unmatched. The CDR3 region is CASSTGTVFVGYTF. Written as DNA, the CDR3 is TGTGCCAGCAGCACCGGGACAGTTTTCGTTGGCTACACCTTC.

This clone was detected once. The J gene is TRBJ2-1, the V gene TRBV4-1; 8 positions match TRBD2. The germline gives CDR1 MGHRA, CDR2 YSYEKL. The CDR3 length is 18 residues. With V trimmed by 1 base and J by 8 bases, 16 bases remained unmatched. This CDR3 is CASSQGPFKGLANDEQFF. CDR3 coding DNA: TGCGCCAGCAGCCAAGGCCCGTTTAAAGGACTAGCTAATGATGAGCAGTTCTTC.

The chain is built from TRBV19 and TRBJ1-5; D might be TRBD1 (5 bases). CDR3 length: 13 residues. V was pared by 5 bases and J by 4 bases, with 9 bases between. Per the germline V gene, CDR1 is LNHDA and CDR2 is SQIVND (reference sequence). The CDR3 spells CASSLQGNQPQHF. The CDR3 region has the DNA TGTGCCAGTAGTCTGCAGGGTAATCAGCCCCAGCATTTT.

This chain joins TRBV10-3 and TRBJ2-5; D remains unclear. From germline, CDR1 is ENHRY and CDR2 SYGVKD. Trimming stripped 6 bases from V and 5 bases from J, with 10 bases between. This CDR3 spans 12 amino acids. CDR3 nucleotide sequence: TGTGCCATCAGCGGGCATGAGGAGACCCAGTACTTC. Translated: CAISGHEETQYF.

This clone was recorded once. The chain is built from TRBV7-9 and TRBJ2-4; D might be TRBD1 (5 bases). Trimming pared 5 bases from V and 0 bases from J, leaving 11 bases between. This CDR3 has 15 residues. Germline V gene data show CDR1 as SEHNR and CDR2 as FQNEAQ (reference sequence). The chain's CDR3 is CASSPQGLAKNIQYF. As DNA, the CDR3 is TGTGCCAGCAGCCCCCAGGGCCTAGCCAAAAACATTCAGTACTTC.

CDR3 coding DNA: TGTGCCAGCAGCTTAGGTTCGCTTCCATCCTACGAGCAGTACTTC. This encodes CASSLGSLPSYEQYF. The V gene is TRBV13, the J gene TRBJ2-7; D is ambiguous. Germline loops: CDR1 PRHDT, CDR2 FYEKMQ (reference sequence). The CDR3 runs to 15 residues. Trimming removed 0 bases at V and 1 base at J, with 10 bases between.

As for this clone: This sample includes further DNA sequences coding for the same CDR3. This chain links TRBV29-1 with TRBJ2-7, with TRBD1 as a possible D gene (5 bases). Germline V CDR1 and CDR2: SQVTM, ANQGSEA. The CDR3 length is 12 residues. Deletions cut 4 bases from V and 3 bases from J, with 10 bases between. The CDR3 nucleotides are TGCAGCGTTGCAGCTCAGGGCTACGAGCAGTACTTC. Its translation: CSVAAQGYEQYF.

Of note for this clone: Distinct nucleotide sequences in the sample also encode this CDR3. This sequence joins TRBV9 and TRBJ1-5, with 8 bases identical to TRBD1. The germline V gene encodes CDR1 SGDLS and CDR2 YYNGEE. The CDR3 loop spans 15 amino acids. After removal of 4 bases from V and 0 bases from J, the junction contained 3 bases not matched to a gene. This CDR3 is CASSPGQGSNQPQHF. The CDR3 bases are TGTGCCAGCAGCCCAGGACAGGGTAGCAATCAGCCCCAGCATTTT.

V usage is TRBV7-9 and J usage is TRBJ2-4, with TRBD2 matching over 8 bases. Trimming at V came to 7 bases and at J to 5 bases, leaving 4 bases not matched to a gene. This CDR3 has 13 residues. Germline V gives CDR1 SEHNR, CDR2 FQNEAQ (reference sequence). The CDR3 region has the DNA TGTGCCAGCACCAGTAGCGGGGAAAACATTCAGTACTTC. Its protein is CASTSSGENIQYF. The full variable domain, its missing parts supplied by reference TRBV7-9 and TRBJ2-4, is DTGVSQNPRHKITKRGQNVTFRCDPISEHNRLYWYRQTLGQGPEFLTYFQNEAQLEKSRLLSDRFSAERPKGSFSTLEIQRTEQGDSAMYLCASTSSGENIQYFGAGTRLSVL.

The CDR3 region is CASLGNNEQFF. DNA for the CDR3: TGCGCCAGCCTAGGGAACAATGAGCAGTTCTTC. The chain uses TRBV5-1 and TRBJ2-1; D not certain. The CDR3 has 11 residues. V was pared by 7 bases and J by 5 bases, with 7 bases between. CDR1 SGHRS and CDR2 YFSETQ come from the germline V gene.

The V and J genes are TRBV28 and TRBJ2-7, with TRBD1 matching over 8 bases. V lost 2 bases, J lost 2 bases, and 2 bases stayed unmatched. The germline V gene has CDR1 MDHEN and CDR2 SYDVKM. CDR3 length: 14 amino acids. The CDR3 reads CASSLVQGAYEQYF. The CDR3 DNA is TGTGCCAGCAGTTTAGTACAGGGGGCCTACGAGCAGTACTTC.